A selection of T cell receptor beta chains follows, all from one sample in a study of shared clonotypes between healthy human individuals. TCRdb keeps only in-frame clones here, not all; method: immunoSEQ multiplex PCR. The sample yields around 2.5 million clones, 90% to 95% seen once. The sample was naive CD4+ T cells from PBMCs. The origin of the receptors is a man aged 18 to 30 in good health. Some clones in this sample may be carry-over from other donors' samples. Each CDR3 is given with its conserved first and last residue. The D gene is left open where the match is weak. Clone size is stated in some rows and not others, as once, few, many or a class when expanded.

J gene: TRBJ2-3
D gene: NA
clone size: NA
V gene: TRBV5-4
CDR3 protein: CASSLRSKDTQYF
CDR3 DNA: TGTGCCAGCAGCCTTAGATCGAAAGATACGCAGTATTTT

J gene: TRBJ1-5
D gene: NA
clone size: NA
V gene: TRBV21-1
CDR3 protein: CASSKGADPSNQPQHF
CDR3 DNA: TGTGCCAGCAGCAAAGGGGCAGACCCTAGCAATCAGCCCCAGCATTTT

J gene: TRBJ2-7
D gene: TRBD2
clone size: NA
V gene: TRBV9
CDR3 protein: CASSVAAAGGTYEQYF
CDR3 DNA: TGTGCCAGCAGCGTAGCGGCAGCGGGAGGTACCTACGAGCAGTACTTC

J gene: TRBJ2-2
D gene: NA
clone size: NA
V gene: TRBV7-7
CDR3 protein: CASSRTSPGELFF
CDR3 DNA: TGTGCCAGCAGCCGCACTAGTCCCGGGGAGCTGTTTTTT

J gene: TRBJ1-5
D gene: NA
clone size: NA
V gene: TRBV27
CDR3 protein: CASSKTRGQPQHF
CDR3 DNA: TGTGCCAGCAGCAAAACTCGTGGTCAGCCCCAGCATTTT

J gene: TRBJ2-2
D gene: NA
clone size: NA
V gene: TRBV9
CDR3 protein: CASSPRRAGELFF
CDR3 DNA: TGTGCCAGCAGCCCACGGAGGGCCGGGGAGCTGTTTTTT

J gene: TRBJ2-2
D gene: TRBD1
clone size: NA
V gene: TRBV5-6
CDR3 protein: CASSWGLRQGSAGELFF
CDR3 DNA: TGTGCCAGCAGCTGGGGGCTGAGACAGGGATCCGCCGGGGAGCTGTTTTTT

J gene: TRBJ2-1
D gene: TRBD2
clone size: NA
V gene: TRBV6-4
CDR3 protein: CASSPGGSGRANEQFF
CDR3 DNA: TGTGCCAGCAGCCCCGGGGGTAGCGGGAGGGCCAATGAGCAGTTCTTC

J gene: TRBJ2-2
D gene: NA
clone size: few
V gene: TRBV2
CDR3 protein: CASRVARTGELFF
CDR3 DNA: TGTGCCAGCAGGGTGGCGAGAACCGGGGAGCTGTTTTTT

J gene: TRBJ2-2
D gene: TRBD1
clone size: NA
V gene: TRBV7-8
CDR3 protein: CASSLDRGKTGELFF
CDR3 DNA: TGTGCCAGCAGCTTGGACAGGGGGAAAACCGGGGAGCTGTTTTTT

J gene: TRBJ2-3
D gene: NA
clone size: NA
V gene: TRBV6-9
CDR3 protein: CASSYNPGTPDTQYF
CDR3 DNA: TGTGCCAGCAGTTACAATCCTGGTACCCCGGATACGCAGTATTTT

J gene: TRBJ1-1
D gene: NA
clone size: NA
V gene: TRBV7-7
CDR3 protein: CASSPLNFNTEAFF
CDR3 DNA: TGTGCCAGCAGCCCGCTTAACTTTAACACTGAAGCTTTCTTT

J gene: TRBJ2-3
D gene: NA
clone size: NA
V gene: TRBV6-4
CDR3 protein: CASGRGGADTQYF
CDR3 DNA: TGTGCCAGCGGACGGGGCGGGGCAGATACGCAGTATTTT

J gene: TRBJ2-5
D gene: TRBD2
clone size: NA
V gene: TRBV7-3
CDR3 protein: CASSFLSGREKETQYF
CDR3 DNA: TGTGCCAGCAGCTTCCTCAGCGGGAGAGAGAAAGAGACCCAGTACTTC

J gene: TRBJ1-5
D gene: NA
clone size: once
V gene: TRBV6-1
CDR3 protein: CASSEAAGALNQPQHF
CDR3 DNA: TGTGCCAGCAGTGAGGCGGCGGGGGCTTTGAATCAGCCCCAGCATTTT

J gene: TRBJ2-7
D gene: NA
clone size: NA
V gene: TRBV6-5
CDR3 protein: CASGGRGYEQYF
CDR3 DNA: TGTGCCAGCGGCGGCAGGGGCTACGAGCAGTACTTC

J gene: TRBJ2-2
D gene: TRBD2
clone size: NA
V gene: TRBV5-4
CDR3 protein: CASSLGGTSGNTGELFF
CDR3 DNA: TGTGCCAGCAGCTTGGGAGGGACTAGCGGTAACACCGGGGAGCTGTTTTTT

J gene: TRBJ1-5
D gene: NA
clone size: NA
V gene: TRBV9
CDR3 protein: CASSGGKGNNQPQHF
CDR3 DNA: TGTGCCAGCAGCGGGGGCAAAGGGAACAATCAGCCCCAGCATTTT

J gene: TRBJ2-7
D gene: NA
clone size: NA
V gene: TRBV11-2
CDR3 protein: CASSLAGVYEQYF
CDR3 DNA: TGTGCCAGCAGCTTAGCAGGGGTCTACGAGCAGTACTTC

J gene: TRBJ1-1
D gene: TRBD1
clone size: NA
V gene: TRBV29-1
CDR3 protein: CSVDGQGNSYTEAFF
CDR3 DNA: TGCAGCGTGGACGGACAGGGGAATAGTTACACTGAAGCTTTCTTT

J gene: TRBJ1-1
D gene: NA
clone size: NA
V gene: TRBV18
CDR3 protein: CASTHGLGDTEAFF
CDR3 DNA: TGTGCCAGCACTCACGGATTGGGCGACACTGAAGCTTTCTTT

J gene: TRBJ2-1
D gene: NA
clone size: NA
V gene: TRBV7-2
CDR3 protein: CASSLVLGARSHEQFF
CDR3 DNA: TGTGCCAGCAGCTTAGTCCTGGGAGCCCGGTCCCATGAGCAGTTCTTC

J gene: TRBJ2-7
D gene: TRBD1
clone size: NA
V gene: TRBV5-4
CDR3 protein: CASSSTGVHEQYF
CDR3 DNA: TGTGCCAGCAGCTCGACAGGGGTCCACGAGCAGTACTTC

J gene: TRBJ2-4
D gene: NA
clone size: NA
V gene: TRBV5-6
CDR3 protein: CASSLRDDYDKNIQYF
CDR3 DNA: TGTGCCAGCAGCTTGAGGGACGACTACGACAAAAACATTCAGTACTTC

J gene: TRBJ1-1
D gene: NA
clone size: NA
V gene: TRBV15
CDR3 protein: CATSRFTLNTEAFF
CDR3 DNA: TGTGCCACCAGCAGATTTACACTGAACACTGAAGCTTTCTTT

J gene: TRBJ2-7
D gene: NA
clone size: NA
V gene: TRBV7-2
CDR3 protein: CASSATMGYEQYF
CDR3 DNA: TGTGCCAGCAGCGCCACCATGGGCTACGAGCAGTACTTC

J gene: TRBJ2-7
D gene: NA
clone size: NA
V gene: TRBV7-8
CDR3 protein: CASSPRPGTAPYEQYF
CDR3 DNA: TGTGCCAGCAGCCCCCGTCCCGGGACTGCCCCCTACGAGCAGTACTTC

J gene: TRBJ2-7
D gene: NA
clone size: NA
V gene: TRBV2
CDR3 protein: CASNHREYEYEQYF
CDR3 DNA: TGTGCCAGCAACCACAGGGAGTACGAGTACGAGCAGTACTTC

J gene: TRBJ1-2
D gene: NA
clone size: NA
V gene: TRBV5-4
CDR3 protein: CASSLEAAWEF
CDR3 DNA: TGTGCCAGCAGCTTGGAGGCCGCCTGGGAATTC

J gene: TRBJ1-5
D gene: NA
clone size: NA
V gene: TRBV30
CDR3 protein: CAWSLQGNQPQHF
CDR3 DNA: TGTGCCTGGAGTCTTCAAGGCAATCAGCCCCAGCATTTT

J gene: TRBJ2-3
D gene: NA
clone size: NA
V gene: TRBV6-1
CDR3 protein: CASSPGGPDTQYF
CDR3 DNA: TGTGCCAGCTCTCCGGGGGGCCCAGATACGCAGTATTTT

J gene: TRBJ2-3
D gene: NA
clone size: NA
V gene: TRBV9
CDR3 protein: CASSVGGGTTDTQYF
CDR3 DNA: TGTGCCAGCAGCGTCGGCGGAGGTACGACAGATACGCAGTATTTT

J gene: TRBJ1-4
D gene: NA
clone size: NA
V gene: TRBV18
CDR3 protein: CASQSRDGEANEKLFF
CDR3 DNA: TGTGCCAGTCAATCCCGGGACGGGGAAGCTAATGAAAAACTGTTTTTT

J gene: TRBJ1-5
D gene: NA
clone size: NA
V gene: TRBV4-2
CDR3 protein: CASSPHRDSNQPQHF
CDR3 DNA: TGTGCCAGCAGCCCCCACCGGGATAGCAATCAGCCCCAGCATTTT

J gene: TRBJ2-6
D gene: NA
clone size: NA
V gene: TRBV7-3
CDR3 protein: CASSLSGSGANVLTF
CDR3 DNA: TGTGCCAGCAGCTTATCTGGGTCTGGGGCCAACGTCCTGACTTTC

J gene: TRBJ1-5
D gene: TRBD1
clone size: NA
V gene: TRBV7-2
CDR3 protein: CASSLTGINQPQHF
CDR3 DNA: TGTGCCAGCAGCTTGACAGGGATCAATCAGCCCCAGCATTTT

J gene: TRBJ2-7
D gene: NA
clone size: NA
V gene: TRBV19
CDR3 protein: CASTLGGEQYF
CDR3 DNA: TGTGCCAGCACATTGGGGGGCGAGCAGTACTTC

J gene: TRBJ2-7
D gene: NA
clone size: NA
V gene: TRBV11-2
CDR3 protein: CASRGWLGGPDEQYF
CDR3 DNA: TGTGCCAGCAGGGGGTGGCTGGGAGGCCCCGACGAGCAGTACTTC

J gene: TRBJ1-2
D gene: NA
clone size: NA
V gene: TRBV28
CDR3 protein: CASNLRSYGYTF
CDR3 DNA: TGTGCCAGCAACCTTCGATCGTATGGCTACACCTTC

J gene: TRBJ2-7
D gene: NA
clone size: NA
V gene: TRBV6-1
CDR3 protein: CASSEAVNGRKGALSSYEQYF
CDR3 DNA: TGTGCCAGCAGTGAAGCGGTAAATGGACGGAAAGGGGCCTTAAGCTCCTACGAGCAGTACTTC

J gene: TRBJ2-3
D gene: NA
clone size: NA
V gene: TRBV7-2
CDR3 protein: CASSEGGGHQYTQYF
CDR3 DNA: TGTGCCAGCTCCGAGGGGGGAGGCCACCAATATACGCAGTATTTT

J gene: TRBJ2-2
D gene: TRBD2
clone size: NA
V gene: TRBV9
CDR3 protein: CASSPGLAGNTGELFF
CDR3 DNA: TGTGCCAGCAGCCCGGGACTAGCGGGGAACACCGGGGAGCTGTTTTTT